This TCR beta chain was recorded in a study of T-cell reconstitution after alpha-beta-depleted transplantation in children. Whole-study results and caveats: Most T-cell counts and diversity one year after the transplant came from T cells that were newly produced. Alpha-beta T cells present about two months after transplant were reported to originate from several hundred expanded graft clones. Some patients' high day-60 TCRbeta diversity was attributed to recipient cells surviving conditioning.

The V gene lost 0 bases and the J gene lost 13 bases, with 10 bases spanning the gap. The germline V gene encodes CDR1 GTSNPN and CDR2 SVGIG (reference sequence). The CDR3 has 11 amino acids. Unique molecular identifiers were used to barcode this TCRbeta library. TCRdb fed the PCR reads into MiXCR, producing one record per CDR3 protein. The sample lists about 590,000 distinct CDR3 sequences, approximately 13% seen once, with 2% to 2.5% in the top ten. As regards this clonotype: Its antigen is not known.

The rearrangement links TRBV30 to TRBJ2-4; D uncertain. The specimen comprised PBMCs, mostly from graft donor cells, sampled 360 days after TCRalphabeta/CD19-depleted stem cell transplant. This clonotype originated in a male patient younger than 18 who had a stem cell transplant for acute myeloid leukemia, so the T cells may come from the graft donor. The CDR3 DNA reads as TGTGCCTGGAGTGTAGGCAGAGACCAGTACTTC. Translating it yields CAWSVGRDQYF.